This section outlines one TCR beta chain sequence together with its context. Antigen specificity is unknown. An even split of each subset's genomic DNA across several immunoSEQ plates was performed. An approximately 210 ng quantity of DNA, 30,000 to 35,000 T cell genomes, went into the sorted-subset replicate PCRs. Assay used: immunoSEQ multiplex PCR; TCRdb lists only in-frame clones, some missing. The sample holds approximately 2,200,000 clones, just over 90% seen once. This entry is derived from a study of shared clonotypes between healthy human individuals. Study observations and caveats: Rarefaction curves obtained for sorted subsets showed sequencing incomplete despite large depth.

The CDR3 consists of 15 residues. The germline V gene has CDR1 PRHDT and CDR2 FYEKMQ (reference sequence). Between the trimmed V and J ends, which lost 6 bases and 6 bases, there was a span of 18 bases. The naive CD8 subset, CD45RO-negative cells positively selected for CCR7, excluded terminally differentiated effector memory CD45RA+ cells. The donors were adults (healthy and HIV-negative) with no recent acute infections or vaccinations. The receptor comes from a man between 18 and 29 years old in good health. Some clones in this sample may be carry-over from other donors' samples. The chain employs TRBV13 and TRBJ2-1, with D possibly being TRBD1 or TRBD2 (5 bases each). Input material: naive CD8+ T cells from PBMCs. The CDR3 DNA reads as TGTGCCAGCAGTGGGGGTGAGAGTCAAGGCAATGAGCAGTTCTTC. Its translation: CASSGGESQGNEQFF.